What follows is one T cell receptor beta chain and its context. Its antigen is currently unknown. TCRdb reanalyzed the 5' RACE reads, giving one entry per CDR3 protein sequence and no DNA. The sample totals some 210,000 distinct CDR3 sequences. The entry originates in a study of monozygotic twins with inflammatory bowel disease. Study-level points and caveats: It was in IBD patients that TCRbeta diversity (inverse Simpson) was lower than in healthy co-twins.

CDR1 MNHNS and CDR2 SASEGT come from the germline V gene. The CDR3 extends over 15 amino acids. This receptor was obtained from a human donor with ulcerative colitis or Crohn's disease, or a healthy co-twin of an affected twin (not recorded which). V gene TRBV6-1 combines with J gene TRBJ2-7; TCRdb reports TRBD1, a call that lacks DNA to check it against. Specimen: blood. The CDR3 sequence is CASSSTGGRTYEQYF.